This T cell receptor (beta chain) was sequenced for a study of cytomegalovirus exposure and HLA in healthy donors. Study information: The study placed about 81% of its approximately 430 genotyped donors in the Caucasian-associated ancestry cluster.

In regard to this clone: Its antigen remains unidentified.

General study results and limits: A missense variant in DCLRE1C was later tied to TCR beta V- and J-gene trimming. After further analysis at a later stage, 16,951 TCR beta sequences were associated with HLA alleles at 0.05 false discovery rate.

Vbeta (60) and Jbeta (13) primers were used in the PCR. TCRdb's copy holds only in-frame clones and misses some; the assay was immunoSEQ multiplex PCR. The sample carries 150,000 to 200,000 clones, 60% to 80% recorded once. Germline V CDR1 and CDR2: LNHDA, SQIVND (reference sequence). The CDR3 is 16 residues long. The V gene lost 5 bases and the J gene lost 1 base, with 14 bases spanning the gap. The source is a man in his fifties in good health and CMV-seropositive. This rearrangement joins TRBV19 to TRBJ2-2; weak D call: TRBD1 (5 bases). Material: PBMCs. The CDR3 region is CASSSLGQGNTGELFF. As DNA, the CDR3 is TGTGCCAGTAGTTCCCTCGGGCAGGGGAACACCGGGGAGCTGTTTTTT.